This T cell receptor beta chain was sequenced for a study of siplizumab effects on memory and regulatory T cells. Clones were sequenced by immunoSEQ multiplex PCR, and TCRdb holds only the in-frame ones, with some missing. Of roughly 120,000 clones listed, approximately 90% are singletons. Study results and limitations: Siplizumab led to significantly less abundant alloreactive sequences that could be traced back to unstimulated CD4+ memory cells. Contribution to the alloresponse seemed major for naive T cells, which also seemed more diverse than memory cells.

The V gene's germline CDR1 is KGHSH and CDR2 LQKENI. The CDR3 extends over 14 amino acids. V lost 8 bases and J lost 3; bases outside the gene matches: 4. With regard to this clone: Its antigen is unidentified.

The TCR originated in a human donor in good health. The rearrangement uses TRBV18 and TRBJ1-2; 12 bases are shared with TRBD1. The sample consisted of Tregs sorted from blood. The CDR3 coding sequence is TGTGCCAGCCAGGGACAGGGGGCGGACTATGGCTACACCTTC. Its translation is CASQGQGADYGYTF.